What follows is one TCR beta chain and its context. Individuals with alopecia areata gave both lesional scalp punch biopsies and peripheral blood for collection. This entry belongs to a study of CD8+ T cells in alopecia areata. The overall study: Oral tofacitinib (5 to 10 mg twice daily) was administered to treated patients.

Investigators isolated RNA and reverse transcribed it into cDNA to act as the sequencing template. TCRdb's copy holds only in-frame clones and misses some; the assay was immunoSEQ multiplex PCR. The data contain 100,000 to 150,000 clones, around 49% of them singletons. With 4 bases removed from V and 2 bases from J, the gap between germline ends came to 13 bases. The CDR3 extends over 15 amino acids. Germline values: CDR1 MGHRA, CDR2 YSYEKL. The sample here was CD8+ T cells sorted from blood, taken at week 0. The chain combines TRBV4-1 with TRBJ2-3; no clear D. The sequence derives from a human donor with alopecia areata. For the CDR3, the DNA is TGCGCCAGCAGCCCGTGGGAAGGGTTCACAGATACGCAGTATTTT. It encodes CASSPWEGFTDTQYF.